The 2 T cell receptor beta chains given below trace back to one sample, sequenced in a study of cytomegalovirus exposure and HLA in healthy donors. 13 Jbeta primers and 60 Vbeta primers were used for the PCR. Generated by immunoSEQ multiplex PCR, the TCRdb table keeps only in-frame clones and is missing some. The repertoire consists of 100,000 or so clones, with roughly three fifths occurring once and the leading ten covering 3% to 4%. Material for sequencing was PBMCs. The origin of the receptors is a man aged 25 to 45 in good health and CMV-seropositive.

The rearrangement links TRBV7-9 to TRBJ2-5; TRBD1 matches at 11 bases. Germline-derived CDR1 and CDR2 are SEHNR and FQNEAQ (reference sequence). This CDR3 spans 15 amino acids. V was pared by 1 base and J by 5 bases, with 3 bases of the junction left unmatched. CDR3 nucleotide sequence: TGTGCCAGCAGCTTAGGGACAGGGGGCCAGGAGACCCAGTACTTC. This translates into CASSLGTGGQETQYF.

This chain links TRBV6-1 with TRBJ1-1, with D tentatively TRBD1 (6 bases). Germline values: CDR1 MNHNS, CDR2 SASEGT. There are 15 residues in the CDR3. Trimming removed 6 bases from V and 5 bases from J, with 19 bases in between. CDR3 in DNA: TGTGCCAGCAGGGCCGTAGGGGGAAGCAAGACTGAAGCTTTCTTT. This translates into CASRAVGGSKTEAFF.